This section outlines one T cell receptor beta chain sequence together with its context. Its antigen is still unknown. Healthy Caucasians were all of the donors. This sample is drawn from a study of identical twins. Germline CDR1 SGHDN, CDR2 FVKESK. This CDR3 contains 15 residues. V lost 3 bases to trimming and J lost 2 bases; unmatched junction nucleotides: 5. Study findings and constraints: Insertions were fewer in abundant cord blood beta clonotypes, whereas memory repertoires showed none of this pattern. Out-of-frame alpha sequences common to twins exhibited a surplus of low generation probability.

Template switching introduced a universal primer site, and the cDNA bore unique molecular identifiers. TCRdb analysed the 5' RACE reads with MiXCR anew, one entry per CDR3 protein. Of about 300,000 distinct CDR3 sequences in the sample, roughly 12% were seen once. The same data also went into a second study, on yellow fever vaccine responses in identical twins.

Sequenced input: CD8+ T cells sorted from blood. The chain joins TRBV14 to TRBJ2-7; TRBD2 aligns across 9 bases. The receptor's source is a woman younger than 35 in good health. In nucleotides, the CDR3 is TGTGCCAGCAGCCAGGCTCTAGCGGGAACCTACGAGCAGTACTTC. This sequence encodes CASSQALAGTYEQYF. The variable domain in full, completed from reference TRBV14 and TRBJ2-7, reads EAGVTQFPSHSVIEKGQTVTLRCDPISGHDNLYWYRRVMGKEIKFLLHFVKESKQDESGMPNNRFLAERTGGTYSTLKVQPAELEDSGVYFCASSQALAGTYEQYFGPGTRLTVT.